These 9 T cell receptor beta chains originate from one sample sequenced in a study of identical twins (dated by TCRdb to about 2016). The library was obtained by 5' RACE. Instrument used: Illumina HiSeq 2000. TCRdb handled the public reads itself, with Q25 trimming in fastp and clone calling in MiXCR, and kept productive beta chains. Rows matching on CDR3 protein sequence are summarized as one entry with the most common DNA and genes. The table for this sample lists approximately 300,000 distinct CDR3 sequences; over 8.5% of them were counted only once. 6% to 8.5% of the sample is in the top ten clones. This sample was shared with a second study, whose subject was yellow fever vaccine responses in identical twins.

Sequencing was carried out using CD8+ T cells sorted from blood. The receptors stem from a young woman in good health.

Only a few counts were recorded for this clonotype. The chain has TRBV14 and TRBJ2-5; no clear D. The germline V gene has CDR1 SGHDN and CDR2 FVKESK. Trimming left V 1 base short and J 5 bases short, with 8 bases between. There are 13 residues in the CDR3. The CDR3 region is CASSQAVVETQYF. For the CDR3, the DNA is TGTGCCAGCAGCCAAGCGGTAGTCGAGACCCAGTACTTC.

In this sample, this clonotype turned up many times. The V gene is TRBV15, the J gene TRBJ2-7, with D possibly matching TRBD1 (6 bases). The CDR3 runs 14 residues. Trimming left V 5 bases short and J 1 base short, with 12 bases between. CDR1 and CDR2 (germline): LNHNV, YYDKDF (reference sequence). For the CDR3, the DNA is TGTGCCACCAGCGACAGGAATCCTTCCTACGAGCAGTACTTC. Amino acid sequence: CATSDRNPSYEQYF.

This clonotype was seen repeatedly, ten times or more. This chain uses TRBV14 with TRBJ2-1, with D maybe TRBD1 (6 bases). Germline lookup yields CDR1 SGHDN and CDR2 FVKESK. This CDR3 region has 15 residues. Deletions cut 1 base from V and 3 bases from J, with 10 bases between. The CDR3 coding sequence is TGTGCCAGCAGCCAAGGACAGGTACTCTACAATGAGCAGTTCTTC. It translates to CASSQGQVLYNEQFF.

The rearrangement uses TRBV2 and TRBJ2-7, with 10 bases aligning to TRBD2. The CDR3 contains 14 residues. V gave up 6 bases and J gave up 2 bases; unmatched junction bases: 4. CDR1 and CDR2 from the germline V gene are SNHLY and FYNNEI. CDR3 in amino acids: CASRIAGGPYEQYF. The CDR3 DNA sequence: TGTGCCAGCAGGATAGCGGGAGGCCCCTACGAGCAGTACTTC.

This clonotype was counted only a few times. The rearrangement uses TRBV7-9 and TRBJ2-3, with 9 bases identical to TRBD2. J was trimmed by 0 bases and V by 5 bases; bases with no gene match: 6. Germline CDR1 and CDR2: SEHNR and FQNEAQ (reference sequence). The CDR3 contains 16 residues. The CDR3 DNA reads as TGTGCCAGCAGCCCGCGGACTAGCGCAAGCACAGATACGCAGTATTTT. Translation: CASSPRTSASTDTQYF.

The genes are TRBV4-1 and TRBJ2-1, with TRBD2 matching 9 bases. CDR3 size: 15 residues. The J segment lost 14 bases and the V segment lost 1 base, leaving 12 bases of the junction unmatched. The germline gives CDR1 MGHRA, CDR2 YSYEKL. CDR3 in amino acids: CASSQGLAGGPSEFF. CDR3 in DNA: TGCGCCAGCAGCCAAGGCCTGGCGGGAGGGCCTAGTGAGTTCTTC.

Ten or more counts support this clonotype. CDR3 nucleotides: TGCGCCAGCAGCTGGGGAGGGGACACCGCTTTCTTT. Translated, it gives CASSWGGDTAFF. The chain combines TRBV5-1 with TRBJ1-1, with TRBD1 as a possible D gene (6 bases). V gave up 3 bases and J gave up 11 bases, with 14 bases separating them. CDR3 size: 12 residues. Germline CDR1 reads SGHRS; CDR2 reads YFSETQ.

The V gene is TRBV11-1, the J gene TRBJ2-1, with 13 bases fitting TRBD2. The CDR3 totals 18 residues. CDR1 is SGHAT and CDR2 is FQDESV in the germline V gene (reference sequence). The trim removed 4 bases at V and 9 bases at J, leaving 15 bases unmatched. The CDR3 sequence: CASSSNLHTSGGAFEQFF. The CDR3 region has the DNA TGTGCCAGCAGCTCGAACCTCCACACTAGCGGGGGGGCATTTGAGCAGTTCTTC.

The genes are TRBV7-2 and TRBJ2-7, with 9 bases that match TRBD2. V dropped 5 bases and J dropped 2; count of bases not matched to a gene: 4. CDR3 size: 14 residues. Per germline, CDR1 SGHTA and CDR2 FQGNSA. CDR3 in amino acids: CASSRGGAAYEQYF. The DNA of the CDR3 is TGTGCCAGCAGCCGCGGGGGGGCCGCCTACGAGCAGTACTTC.